A single sample is the source of the 16 T cell receptor beta chains below, sequenced in a study of blood T cell repertoires in COVID-19. The assay was immunoSEQ multiplex PCR, and TCRdb's table has in-frame clones only and misses some. Among roughly 200,000 clones listed, approximately 83% were seen once. Source material: peripheral blood. The receptors stem from a man aged 50-59 years with active or convalescent COVID-19.

The chain joins TRBV2 to TRBJ2-1; 8 positions match TRBD2. The CDR3 spans 16 residues. The germline V gene has CDR1 SNHLY and CDR2 FYNNEI. With V trimmed by 6 bases and J by 2 bases, 9 bases remained unmatched. The CDR3 nucleotides read TGTGCCAGCAGGGTTCGGGGAGCGGGGGCCTACAATGAGCAGTTCTTC. As protein: CASRVRGAGAYNEQFF.

V and J are TRBV11-2 and TRBJ2-1; 9 bases align to TRBD2. The germline gives CDR1 SGHAT, CDR2 FQNNGV. The CDR3 runs 16 residues. Germline trimming cut 1 base from V and 3 bases from J; bases unmatched to any gene: 4. The CDR3 region has the DNA TGTGCCAGCAGCTTAGCAGTTAGCGGGGGCTACAATGAGCAGTTCTTC. It encodes CASSLAVSGGYNEQFF.

The chain is built from TRBV10-2 and TRBJ2-7; D possibly corresponds to TRBD1 (6 bases). Germline V gene sequence: CDR1 WSHSY, CDR2 SAAADI. This CDR3 region has 14 residues. V lost 0 bases and J 4 bases, leaving 10 bases between the germline ends. Here the CDR3 DNA reads TGCGCCAGCAGTGAGTCGGGACACCTATACGAGCAGTACTTC. As protein: CASSESGHLYEQYF.

The chain employs TRBV5-6 and TRBJ1-6; 7 positions agree with TRBD1. This CDR3 region has 15 residues. In germline, CDR1 is SGHDT, CDR2 YYEEEE. Trimming took 0 bases from V and 10 from J; bases not matched to a gene: 7. The CDR3 nucleotides are TGTGCCAGCAGCTTGGGTCAGGGGGAACGCTCACCCCTCCACTTT. Translation gives CASSLGQGERSPLHF.

The rearrangement uses TRBV5-1 and TRBJ2-3, with 7 bases lining up with TRBD1. CDR3 length: 15 amino acids. CDR1 is SGHRS and CDR2 is YFSETQ in the germline V gene. J lost 4 bases, V lost 3 bases, and 8 bases had no gene match. The CDR3 DNA reads as TGCGCCAGCAGCTGGCGGCAGGGGGAGTCAGATACGCAGTATTTT. Protein: CASSWRQGESDTQYF.

This clone has just a few counts. The chain has TRBV2 and TRBJ2-1; 8 bases match TRBD1. The germline V gene has CDR1 SNHLY and CDR2 FYNNEI. The ends lost 8 bases at V and 3 bases at J; junction bases unmatched: 12. This CDR3 has 16 residues. As DNA, the CDR3 is TGTGCCAGCCCTAAAGGGAACAGGGGGTTCTACAATGAGCAGTTCTTC. Its protein is CASPKGNRGFYNEQFF.

The genes are TRBV6-6 and TRBJ1-2; TRBD1 matches at 9 bases. The CDR3 loop spans 15 amino acids. The germline V gene has CDR1 MNHNY and CDR2 SVGAGI (reference sequence). The V gene end was trimmed by 2 bases and the J gene end by 8 bases; junction bases not matched to a gene: 9. The CDR3 DNA reads as TGTGCCAGCAGTTACACGACGCACAGGGGGCAGGGCTACACCTTC. This translates into CASSYTTHRGQGYTF.

The CDR3 loop reads CASSYSTGGQGYTF. CDR3 DNA sequence: TGTGCCAGCAGTTACTCAACAGGGGGTCAAGGCTACACCTTC. The chain couples TRBV6-5 to TRBJ1-2; TRBD1 matches at 8 bases. J was trimmed by 8 bases and V by 0 bases; bases with no gene match: 5. Germline V gene data show CDR1 as MNHEY and CDR2 as SVGAGI. This CDR3 region has 14 residues.

The V and J genes are TRBV7-2 and TRBJ1-6, with no clear D. From germline, CDR1 is SGHTA and CDR2 FQGNSA. The CDR3 length is 16 residues. V was clipped by 5 bases and J by 4 bases, with 15 bases between them. CDR3 sequence: CASSPEIQKYNSPLHF. The CDR3 DNA reads TGTGCCAGCAGCCCAGAAATACAGAAATATAATTCACCCCTCCACTTT.

V and J are TRBV30 and TRBJ1-2; D is perhaps TRBD1 (6 bases). CDR1 is GTSNPN, CDR2 SVGIG, per germline (reference sequence). Trimming took off 4 bases at V and 8 bases at J, with 17 bases between the two ends. This CDR3 region has 13 residues. The CDR3 spells CAWTSQGSSGYTF. CDR3 coding DNA: TGTGCCTGGACTTCGCAGGGGAGCAGCGGCTACACCTTC.

This clone has more than one count but fewer than ten. The genes are TRBV4-2 and TRBJ2-5; 10 bases are a match to TRBD2. The CDR3 extends over 16 amino acids. Trimming took 4 bases from V and 5 from J; bases not matched to a gene: 10. The germline CDR1 and CDR2 sequences are LGHNA and YNFKEQ. CDR3 nucleotides: TGTGCCAGCAGCCCTCTGGCAGCGGGGGGGCTGGAGACCCAGTACTTC. This codes for CASSPLAAGGLETQYF.

The chain links TRBV18 to TRBJ2-7; TRBD2 matches 8 bases. The CDR3 length is 15 residues. The germline gives CDR1 KGHSH, CDR2 LQKENI. Trimming took 3 bases from V and 6 from J; bases not matched to a gene: 10. This CDR3 is CASSPAGGALREQYF. The CDR3 DNA is TGTGCCAGCTCACCCGCCGGGGGGGCCCTCCGCGAGCAGTACTTC. The full variable domain, completed using reference TRBV18 and TRBJ2-7, is NAGVMQNPRHLVRRRGQEARLRCSPMKGHSHVYWYRQLPEEGLKFMVYLQKENIIDESGMPKERFSAEFPKEGPSILRIQQVVRGDSAAYFCASSPAGGALREQYFGPGTRLTVT.

The chain employs TRBV29-1 and TRBJ1-1, with D perhaps matching TRBD1 (6 bases). The CDR3 extends over 13 amino acids. The V gene lost 5 bases and the J gene lost 4 bases, with 14 bases spanning the gap. Germline V gives CDR1 SQVTM, CDR2 ANQGSEA. CDR3 nucleotide sequence: TGCAGCGTTTTCCGGGACACAGGCACTGAAGCTTTCTTT. This sequence encodes CSVFRDTGTEAFF. Full variable domain (outside the CDR3, taken from reference TRBV29-1 and TRBJ1-1): SAVISQKPSRDICQRGTSLTIQCQVDSQVTMMFWYRQQPGQSLTLIATANQGSEATYESGFVIDKFPISRPNLTFSTLTVSNMSPEDSSIYLCSVFRDTGTEAFFGQGTRLTVV.

V is TRBV7-8 and J is TRBJ1-5, with D possibly being TRBD1 (5 bases). Deletions cut 5 bases from V and 4 bases from J, with 12 bases between. Germline CDR1 and CDR2: SGHVS and FQNEAQ. CDR3 length equals 14 residues. This CDR3 reads CASSPGQLNQPQHF. The CDR3 coding sequence is TGTGCCAGCAGCCCAGGACAATTGAATCAGCCCCAGCATTTT.

The V and J genes are TRBV27 and TRBJ2-3; no firm D call. V was shortened by 5 bases and J by 4 bases, with 13 bases between the two germline ends. The CDR3 runs 14 residues. Germline lookup yields CDR1 MNHEY and CDR2 SMNVEV (reference sequence). CDR3 nucleotide sequence: TGTGCCAGCAGTCTCCTCCGGGTCTCAGATACGCAGTATTTT. It encodes CASSLLRVSDTQYF.

This sequence joins TRBV24-1 and TRBJ2-3; 7 nucleotides agree with TRBD1. The ends lost 3 bases at V and 1 base at J; junction bases unmatched: 3. Germline V gene data show CDR1 as KGHDR and CDR2 as SFDVKD. The CDR3 has 15 amino acids. In nucleotides, the CDR3 is TGTGCCACCAGTGATACAGGGACAGGCACAGATACGCAGTATTTT. This encodes CATSDTGTGTDTQYF.